The present T cell receptor beta chain was sequenced within a study of cytomegalovirus exposure and HLA in healthy donors. Study-wide results and caveats: Among TCR beta chains of equal frequency, HLA-associated ones were more clonally expanded in a later analysis. Association with HLA alleles at 0.05 false discovery rate was found for roughly 17,000 TCR beta sequences in a later analysis. In a later analysis, productive TCRs from donors in an Asian-associated ancestry cluster reportedly carried fewer N-insertions than the cohort mean.

Researchers ran the PCR with 60 Vbeta and 13 Jbeta primers. Authors' analysis steps: Counted up in a later analysis, unique TCR beta chains came to 60 million to 95 million, with 9.5 million to 13 million shared. TCRdb keeps only in-frame clones here, not all; method: immunoSEQ multiplex PCR. Clone size and V and J calls were adopted from that table, with D and trimming inferred from the DNA. The sample shows 55,000 to 70,000 clones, approximately 80% of them seen only once. CDR3 length: 13 residues. The V end was cut by 1 base, the J end by 4 bases, with 8 bases between. Per the germline V gene, CDR1 is GTSNPN and CDR2 is SVGIG (reference sequence). As regards this clone: What it recognizes is unknown. Other DNA sequences in the same sample also yield this CDR3.

This receptor was taken from a man aged 18 to 35 in good health and CMV-seropositive. The chain combines TRBV30 with TRBJ1-5; D is perhaps TRBD1 (5 bases). The sample consisted of PBMCs. As DNA, the CDR3 is TGTGCCTGGAGTGCGCGGGGGAATCAGCCCCAGCATTTT. Translated: CAWSARGNQPQHF.